This TCR beta chain is from a study of cytomegalovirus exposure and HLA in healthy donors. Study in general: Among about 179 million T cells, an earlier analysis found roughly 120 million unique TCR beta sequences. Unique TCRs from HLA-typed donors, 70 million to 100 million of them, were held in an early data release.

A note on this clone: Antigen unknown.

Study-wide findings and caveats: In an earlier analysis, productive rearrangement rates for most beta V segments clustered near 90% or 30%.

13 Jbeta primers and 60 Vbeta primers were used for the PCR. The data were produced by immunoSEQ multiplex PCR, yet TCRdb's version contains in-frame clones alone and is incomplete. The sample contains around 82,000 clones, around 81% of which appear only once. With 4 bases removed from V and 2 bases from J, the gap between germline ends came to 7 bases. The CDR3 sequence is 12 residues long. CDR1 and CDR2 from the germline V gene are SGHDT and YYEEEE. Among the donors, all were healthy bone marrow donors. This chain links TRBV5-6 with TRBJ2-7; D is uncertain. This TCR was recovered from a male donor in good health and CMV-seropositive. The sequencing input was PBMCs. The CDR3 coding sequence is TGTGCCAGCAGCAATCCTCCCTACGAGCAGTACTTC. Translation: CASSNPPYEQYF.